The 32 T cell receptor beta chains below were found in one sample sequenced in a study of CD8+ T cells in alopecia areata (dated by TCRdb to the late 2010s). Libraries came from the immunoSEQ multiplex PCR assay. For TCR sequencing, RNA was extracted from every sample and reverse transcribed into cDNA to serve as template. In TCRdb, the immuneACCESS table is reduced to in-frame sequences with V and J assigned. These tables do not hold every clone; where another copy was compared, an unresolved V gene accounts for under half, and the others remain unexplained. Counted in this sample were some 110,000 clones; less than 80% of them appeared once. The ten largest clones take up around 2.8% of the sample. The source material was CD4+ T cells sorted from blood. Receptors were obtained from a human donor in good health.

The gene calls are TRBV5-4 and TRBJ1-2, with D perhaps matching TRBD1 (6 bases). Germline V gene sequence: CDR1 SGHNT, CDR2 YYREEE (reference sequence). The length of the CDR3 is 13 residues. Deletions cut 4 bases from V and 6 bases from J, with 13 bases between. The chain's CDR3 is CASSKSQGHGYTF. In DNA, the CDR3 is TGTGCCAGCAGCAAGTCTCAGGGGCATGGCTACACCTTC.

This chain links TRBV30 with TRBJ2-2; 7 nucleotides match TRBD1. This CDR3 is built from 14 residues. Germline V CDR1 and CDR2: GTSNPN, SVGIG (reference sequence). With V trimmed by 5 bases and J by 5 bases, 8 bases remained unmatched. The CDR3 sequence: CAWAATGWTGELFF. The DNA for the CDR3 is TGTGCCTGGGCGGCGACAGGGTGGACCGGGGAGCTGTTTTTT.

About this clone: Other DNA sequences within the sample encode an identical CDR3. The chain joins TRBV29-1 to TRBJ1-2; maybe TRBD1 (6 bases). The CDR3 runs 10 residues. V was pared by 6 bases and J by 6 bases, with 8 bases between. Germline lookup yields CDR1 SQVTM and CDR2 ANQGSEA. The CDR3 DNA is TGCAGCGTGGGGGACAATGGCTACACCTTC. This gives the protein CSVGDNGYTF.

The gene calls are TRBV30 and TRBJ2-1; D is unresolved. This CDR3 has 15 residues. Trimming left V 1 base short and J 0 bases short, with 10 bases between. CDR1 GTSNPN and CDR2 SVGIG come from the germline V gene (reference sequence). The CDR3 region is CAWSAQSSSYNEQFF. The CDR3, as DNA: TGTGCCTGGAGTGCCCAGTCGAGCTCCTACAATGAGCAGTTCTTC.

This clone was seen a handful of times. The chain recombines TRBV29-1 with TRBJ2-5; 7 nucleotides align to TRBD1. The CDR3 consists of 12 residues. Trimming cost V 4 bases and J 5 bases; bases outside gene matches: 4. Germline-derived CDR1 and CDR2 are SQVTM and ANQGSEA. The CDR3 coding sequence is TGCAGCGTTGTTCGCAGGGGGGAGACCCAGTACTTC. This sequence encodes CSVVRRGETQYF.

The genes are TRBV11-2 and TRBJ2-6; TRBD1 agrees at 10 bases. The CDR3 spans 17 residues. J lost 4 bases, V lost 5 bases, and 8 bases had no gene match. Germline CDR1 and CDR2: SGHAT and FQNNGV. The CDR3 loop reads CASSRRETGGGANVLTF. Written as DNA, the CDR3 is TGTGCCAGCAGCCGCCGTGAGACAGGGGGCGGGGCCAACGTCCTGACTTTC.

As for this clone: The sample has other DNA sequences that encode this CDR3 too. Here the CDR3 DNA reads TGTGCCAGCAGCCGAGGCAGGCAAGAGACCCAGTACTTC. Translation gives CASSRGRQETQYF. The J gene is TRBJ2-5, the V gene TRBV7-6; D is ambiguous. In germline, CDR1 is SGHVS, CDR2 FNYEAQ. The germline V and J ends were trimmed by 5 bases and 2 bases, with 9 bases remaining between them. This CDR3 has 13 amino acids.

The chain links TRBV29-1 to TRBJ1-1; D is perhaps TRBD1 (5 bases). Germline-derived CDR1 and CDR2 are SQVTM and ANQGSEA. Trimming left V 3 bases short and J 3 bases short, with 8 bases between. The CDR3 loop spans 12 amino acids. The CDR3 nucleotides read TGCAGCGTTGATCAGGGTCACACTGAAGCTTTCTTT. Protein sequence: CSVDQGHTEAFF.

This chain links TRBV2 with TRBJ2-5; D might be TRBD2 (5 bases). Trimming took 4 bases from V and 5 from J, leaving 14 bases between them. Germline V gene lookup returns CDR1 SNHLY and CDR2 FYNNEI. The length of the CDR3 is 14 residues. CDR3 DNA sequence: TGTGCCAGCAGTGGTCGGGGAAACGGGGAGACCCAGTACTTC. Translated, it gives CASSGRGNGETQYF.

V is TRBV30 and J is TRBJ1-2; no clear D. Trimming removed 4 bases at V and 8 bases at J, with 11 bases between. Germline CDR1 GTSNPN, CDR2 SVGIG (reference sequence). The CDR3 consists of 11 residues. The CDR3 nucleotides read TGTGCCTGGACGGATAGAGGAGGCTACACCTTC. It codes for CAWTDRGGYTF.

This clone was recorded once. The chain uses TRBV29-1 and TRBJ2-3, with 8 bases lining up with TRBD1. The germline gives CDR1 SQVTM, CDR2 ANQGSEA. The CDR3 sequence is 13 residues long. Unmatched junction bases numbered 4, after V lost 4 bases and J lost 4 bases. The CDR3 reads CSVGTGTADTQYF. The CDR3 DNA reads as TGCAGCGTTGGGACAGGGACCGCAGATACGCAGTATTTT.

This chain links TRBV15 with TRBJ2-1; 7 nucleotides agree with TRBD1. The J segment lost 9 bases and the V segment lost 6 bases, leaving 11 bases of the junction unmatched. The germline V gene encodes CDR1 LNHNV and CDR2 YYDKDF (reference sequence). The CDR3 spans 14 residues. CDR3 DNA sequence: TGTGCCACCAGAACAGGGGTGACCATTGGTGAGCAGTTCTTC. Translated, it gives CATRTGVTIGEQFF.

The chain links TRBV29-1 to TRBJ1-2; D remains unclear. Trimming removed 1 base from V and 6 bases from J, with 15 bases in between. CDR3 length: 14 residues. Germline CDR1 and CDR2: SQVTM and ANQGSEA. The CDR3 nucleotides are TGCAGCGTTGAAGGTGGAACGTCCCCCCATGGCTACACCTTC. It specifies CSVEGGTSPHGYTF.

The chain links TRBV27 to TRBJ2-7; D remains unclear. Germline CDR1 is MNHEY and CDR2 is SMNVEV (reference sequence). This CDR3 spans 11 amino acids. V lost 3 bases and J 12 bases, leaving 12 bases between the germline ends. The CDR3 nucleotides read TGTGCCAGCAGTTTGGGGTCGGGTCTGTACTTC. Translating gives CASSLGSGLYF.

The J gene is TRBJ2-1, the V gene TRBV5-1; tentatively, D is TRBD1 (6 bases). The CDR3 is made up of 14 amino acids. V was shortened by 0 bases and J by 7 bases, with 11 bases between the two germline ends. CDR1 is SGHRS, CDR2 YFSETQ, per germline. The CDR3 bases are TGCGCCAGCAGCTTGGAAAGTAGGGGGAATGAGCAGTTCTTC. Residues: CASSLESRGNEQFF.

This clone was seen only once. The chain has TRBV6-1 and TRBJ1-1; D is ambiguous. The CDR3 consists of 16 residues. V lost 1 base to trimming and J lost 1 base, with 13 bases between them. The germline gives CDR1 MNHNS, CDR2 SASEGT. The CDR3 protein is CASSEVWVGKNTEAFF. The CDR3, as DNA: TGTGCCAGCAGTGAAGTCTGGGTAGGGAAGAACACTGAAGCTTTCTTT.

The V call is TRBV11-3, the J call TRBJ2-1; the D gene is possibly TRBD2 (6 bases). Trimming removed 5 bases from V and 5 bases from J, with 13 bases in between. Germline lookup yields CDR1 SGHNT and CDR2 YENEEA. CDR3 length equals 14 residues. CDR3 loop: CASSQRDSHNEQFF. In DNA form, the CDR3 reads TGTGCCAGCAGCCAAAGGGACTCTCACAATGAGCAGTTCTTC.

This rearrangement joins TRBV6-5 to TRBJ1-2; 9 bases align to TRBD1. Germline loops: CDR1 MNHEY, CDR2 SVGAGI. The length of the CDR3 is 15 residues. V dropped 4 bases and J dropped 6; count of bases not matched to a gene: 9. The CDR3 is CASSSIPGQGNGYTF. CDR3 bases: TGTGCCAGCAGTTCTATACCGGGACAGGGAAATGGCTACACCTTC.

Regarding this clone: The junction does not match germline at one end; this may be a read error. CDR3 in amino acids: CASSLVVGAYRYTF. DNA for the CDR3: TGTGCCAGCAGCTTAGTGGTTGGGGCCTATCGCTACACCTTC. The chain employs TRBV11-2 and TRBJ1-2, with D perhaps matching TRBD1 (5 bases). The germline V gene has CDR1 SGHAT and CDR2 FQNNGV. This CDR3 is 14 amino acids long.

The CDR3 loop reads CASSQGAIDQETQYF. In DNA form, the CDR3 reads TGCGCCAGCAGCCAAGGCGCCATAGATCAAGAGACCCAGTACTTC. The chain recombines TRBV4-1 with TRBJ2-5; no reliable D call. Germline V gene data show CDR1 as MGHRA and CDR2 as YSYEKL. V gave up 1 base and J gave up 2 bases, with 11 bases separating them. This CDR3 contains 15 residues.

This clone showed up just a few times. This chain links TRBV30 with TRBJ2-2; TRBD1 is a possible D gene (5 bases). The CDR3 has 14 amino acids. Germline V gene sequence: CDR1 GTSNPN, CDR2 SVGIG (reference sequence). Deletions cut 4 bases from V and 0 bases from J, with 9 bases between. CDR3 sequence: CAWNRGSNTGELFF. CDR3 in DNA: TGTGCCTGGAATAGGGGCTCGAACACCGGGGAGCTGTTTTTT.

The chain couples TRBV2 to TRBJ1-2; D remains unclear. This CDR3 contains 11 residues. Trimming took 1 base from V and 8 from J, leaving 5 bases between them. CDR1 and CDR2 from the germline V gene are SNHLY and FYNNEI. Here the CDR3 DNA reads TGTGCCAGCAGTGAAGGGGTCGGCTACACCTTC. It codes for CASSEGVGYTF.

The chain combines TRBV30 with TRBJ1-2, with D possibly TRBD1 on 6 matching bases. Germline V gives CDR1 GTSNPN, CDR2 SVGIG (reference sequence). Trimming took off 5 bases at V and 4 bases at J, with 11 bases between the two ends. The CDR3 sequence is 12 residues long. CDR3 in amino acids: CAWGTGRYGYTF. The CDR3 nucleotides are TGTGCCTGGGGAACAGGGCGCTATGGCTACACCTTC.

This clone appeared a few times. This rearrangement joins TRBV29-1 to TRBJ1-1; TRBD1 matches 7 bases. CDR1 and CDR2 from the germline V gene are SQVTM and ANQGSEA. Trimming took 1 base from V and 4 from J; bases not matched to a gene: 3. The CDR3 has 13 residues. This CDR3 reads CSVEGGGPTEAFF. The CDR3 DNA reads as TGCAGCGTTGAAGGAGGGGGCCCCACTGAAGCTTTCTTT.

The V gene is TRBV27, the J gene TRBJ1-2; tentatively, D is TRBD1 (6 bases). V lost 3 bases and J 4 bases, leaving 15 bases between the germline ends. This CDR3 is built from 15 residues. Looked up from germline, CDR1 is MNHEY and CDR2 is SMNVEV (reference sequence). The CDR3 here is CASSLNRGGGYGYTF. The CDR3 DNA is TGTGCCAGCAGTTTGAACCGGGGGGGCGGCTATGGCTACACCTTC.

This clone appeared a few times. The gene calls are TRBV5-1 and TRBJ2-7, with D possibly matching TRBD1 (6 bases). CDR3 length equals 15 residues. Germline-derived CDR1 and CDR2 are SGHRS and YFSETQ. V shed 2 bases and J shed 5 bases, with 17 bases lying between them. In DNA form, the CDR3 reads TGCGCCAGCAGCTTTGTTGACAGGTTAACCAACGAGCAGTACTTC. Residues: CASSFVDRLTNEQYF.

The CDR3 DNA follows: TGCGCCAGTAAAGACAGGAGTCAAGAGACCCAGTACTTC. It yields the protein CASKDRSQETQYF. J is TRBJ2-5 and V is TRBV5-1; tentative D call: TRBD1 (6 bases). CDR1 and CDR2 (germline): SGHRS, YFSETQ. The V and J ends lost 8 bases and 2 bases respectively, with 13 bases between them. The length of the CDR3 is 13 residues.

The rearrangement joins TRBV19 to TRBJ2-2; the D is unclear. The germline gives CDR1 LNHDA, CDR2 SQIVND (reference sequence). Trimming removed 5 bases from V and 2 bases from J, with 9 bases in between. The CDR3 is 14 residues long. The DNA of the CDR3 is TGTGCCAGTAGTCAGTCGAGCAACACCGGGGAGCTGTTTTTT. This gives the protein CASSQSSNTGELFF.

V and J are TRBV15 and TRBJ2-7; D ambiguous. The CDR3 spans 19 residues. From germline, CDR1 is LNHNV and CDR2 YYDKDF (reference sequence). Trimming removed 1 base at V and 0 bases at J, with 22 bases between. The CDR3 region is CATSRVLRTGSPSSYEQYF. CDR3 nucleotides: TGTGCCACCAGCAGAGTTCTCCGCACGGGCAGCCCGAGCTCCTACGAGCAGTACTTC.

The V gene is TRBV6-5, the J gene TRBJ2-3, with D uncertain. CDR1 is MNHEY and CDR2 is SVGAGI in the germline V gene. CDR3 length: 14 amino acids. V lost 4 bases, J lost 1 base, and 9 bases lay in between. CDR3 sequence: CASSSGSGTDTQYF. The DNA for the CDR3 is TGTGCCAGCAGTTCGGGTAGTGGCACAGATACGCAGTATTTT.

The table lists this clone with a few counts. The chain is built from TRBV29-1 and TRBJ1-5; D unresolved. Looked up from germline, CDR1 is SQVTM and CDR2 is ANQGSEA. The CDR3 loop spans 14 amino acids. Trimming removed 2 bases from V and 0 bases from J, with 8 bases in between. DNA for the CDR3: TGCAGCGTTGAAATAGAGAATAGCAATCAGCCCCAGCATTTT. It is translated as CSVEIENSNQPQHF.

The V gene is TRBV25-1, the J gene TRBJ2-7; TRBD1 aligns across 9 bases. The CDR3 extends over 15 amino acids. Trimming at V came to 3 bases and at J to 1 base, leaving 4 bases not matched to a gene. Germline values: CDR1 MGHDK, CDR2 SYGVNS. CDR3 bases: TGTGCCAGCAGTGACCCCGGACAGGGGTCCTACGAGCAGTACTTC. Translating gives CASSDPGQGSYEQYF.